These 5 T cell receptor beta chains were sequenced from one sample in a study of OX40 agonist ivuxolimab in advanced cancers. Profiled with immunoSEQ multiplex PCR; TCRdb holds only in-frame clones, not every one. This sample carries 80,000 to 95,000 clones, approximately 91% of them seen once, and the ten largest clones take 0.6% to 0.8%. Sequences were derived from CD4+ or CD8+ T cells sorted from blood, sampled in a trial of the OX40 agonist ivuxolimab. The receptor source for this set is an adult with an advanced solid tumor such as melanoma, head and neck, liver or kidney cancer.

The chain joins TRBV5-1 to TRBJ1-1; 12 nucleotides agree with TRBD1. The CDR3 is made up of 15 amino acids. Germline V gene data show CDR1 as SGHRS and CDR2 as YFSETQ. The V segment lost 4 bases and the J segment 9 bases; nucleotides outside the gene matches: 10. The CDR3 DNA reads TGCGCCAGCAGCCAGCTTCCGGGACAGGGGGCAAAAGCTTTCTTT. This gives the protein CASSQLPGQGAKAFF.

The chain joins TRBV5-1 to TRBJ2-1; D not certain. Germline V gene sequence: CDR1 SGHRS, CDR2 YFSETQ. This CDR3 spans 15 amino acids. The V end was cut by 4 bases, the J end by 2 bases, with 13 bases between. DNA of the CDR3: TGCGCCAGCAGCCTGCCAAGCTACCCCTACAATGAGCAGTTCTTC. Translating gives CASSLPSYPYNEQFF.

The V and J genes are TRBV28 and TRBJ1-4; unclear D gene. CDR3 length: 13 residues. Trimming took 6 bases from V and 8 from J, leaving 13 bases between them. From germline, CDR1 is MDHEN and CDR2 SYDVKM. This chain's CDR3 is CASRLPGGEKLFF. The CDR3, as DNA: TGTGCCAGCAGATTACCGGGAGGGGAAAAACTGTTTTTT.

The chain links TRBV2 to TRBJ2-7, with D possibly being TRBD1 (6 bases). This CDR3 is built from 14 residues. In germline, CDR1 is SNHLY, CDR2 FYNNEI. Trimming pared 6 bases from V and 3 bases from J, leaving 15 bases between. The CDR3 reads CASRYSTGSYEQYF. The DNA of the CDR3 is TGTGCCAGCAGGTACAGTACAGGGAGCTACGAGCAGTACTTC.

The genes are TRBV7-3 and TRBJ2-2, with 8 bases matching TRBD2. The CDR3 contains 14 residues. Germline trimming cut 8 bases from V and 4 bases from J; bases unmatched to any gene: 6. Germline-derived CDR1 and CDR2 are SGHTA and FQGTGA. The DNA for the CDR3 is TGTGCCAGCGCCCCCGGGACTAGCACCGGGGAGCTGTTTTTT. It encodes CASAPGTSTGELFF.